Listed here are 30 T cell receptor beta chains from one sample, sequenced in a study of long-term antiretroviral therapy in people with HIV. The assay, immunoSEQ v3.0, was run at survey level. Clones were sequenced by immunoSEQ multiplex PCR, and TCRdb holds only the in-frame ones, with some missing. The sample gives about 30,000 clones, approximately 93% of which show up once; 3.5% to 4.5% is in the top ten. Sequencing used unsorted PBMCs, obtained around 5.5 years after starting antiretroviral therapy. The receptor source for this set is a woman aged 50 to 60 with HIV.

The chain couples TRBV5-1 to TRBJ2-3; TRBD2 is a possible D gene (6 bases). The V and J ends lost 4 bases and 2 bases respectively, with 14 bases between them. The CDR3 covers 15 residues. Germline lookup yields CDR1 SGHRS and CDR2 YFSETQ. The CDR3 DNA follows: TGCGCCAGCAGCCCGGGACTCAAGATCACAGATACGCAGTATTTT. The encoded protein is CASSPGLKITDTQYF.

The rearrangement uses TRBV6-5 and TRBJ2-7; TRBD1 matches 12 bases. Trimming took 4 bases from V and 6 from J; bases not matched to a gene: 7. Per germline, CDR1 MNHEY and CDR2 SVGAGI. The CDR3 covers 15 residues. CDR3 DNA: TGTGCCAGCAGTTCCCGGGACAGGGGGCACATCGAGCAGTACTTC. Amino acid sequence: CASSSRDRGHIEQYF.

The CDR3 sequence: CASSVLFESPLHF. CDR3 bases: TGTGCCAGCAGTGTCCTATTTGAATCACCCCTCCACTTT. The gene calls are TRBV6-1 and TRBJ1-6; D gene uncertain. V was clipped by 4 bases and J by 10 bases, with 11 bases between them. Looked up from germline, CDR1 is MNHNS and CDR2 is SASEGT. This CDR3 region has 13 residues.

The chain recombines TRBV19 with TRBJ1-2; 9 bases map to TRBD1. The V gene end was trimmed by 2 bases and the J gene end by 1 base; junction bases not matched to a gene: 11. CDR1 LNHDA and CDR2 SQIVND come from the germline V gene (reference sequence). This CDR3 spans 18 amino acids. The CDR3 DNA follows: TGTGCCAGTAGTATACTGGTCCCCGGACAGGGGTTTAACTATGGCTACACCTTC. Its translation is CASSILVPGQGFNYGYTF.

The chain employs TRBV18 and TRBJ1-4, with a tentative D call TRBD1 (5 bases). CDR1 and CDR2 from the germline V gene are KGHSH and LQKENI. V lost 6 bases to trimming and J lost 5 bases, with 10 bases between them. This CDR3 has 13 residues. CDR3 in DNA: TGTGCCAGCTCGCCCGGGGCAAATGAAAAACTGTTTTTT. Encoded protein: CASSPGANEKLFF.

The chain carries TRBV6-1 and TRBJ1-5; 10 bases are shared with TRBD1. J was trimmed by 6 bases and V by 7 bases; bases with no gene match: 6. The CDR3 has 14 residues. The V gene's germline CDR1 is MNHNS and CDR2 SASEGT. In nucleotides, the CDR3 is TGTGCCAGCAACCGGGACAGGGGAGGTCAGCCCCAGCATTTT. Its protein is CASNRDRGGQPQHF.

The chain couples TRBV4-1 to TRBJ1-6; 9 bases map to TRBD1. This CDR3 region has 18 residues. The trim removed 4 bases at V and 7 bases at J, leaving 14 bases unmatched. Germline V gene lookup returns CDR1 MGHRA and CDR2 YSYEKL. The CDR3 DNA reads TGCGCCAGCAGCCTCGATAGAACGGGACAGGGAGTGAATTCACCCCTCCACTTT. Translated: CASSLDRTGQGVNSPLHF.

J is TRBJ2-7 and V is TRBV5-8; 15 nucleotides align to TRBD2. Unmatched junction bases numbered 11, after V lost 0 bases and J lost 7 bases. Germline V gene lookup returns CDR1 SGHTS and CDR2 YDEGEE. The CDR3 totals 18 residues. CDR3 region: CASSLAGTSGGTLGEQYF. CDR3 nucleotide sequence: TGTGCCAGCAGCTTGGCCGGGACTAGCGGGGGGACCTTAGGAGAGCAGTACTTC.

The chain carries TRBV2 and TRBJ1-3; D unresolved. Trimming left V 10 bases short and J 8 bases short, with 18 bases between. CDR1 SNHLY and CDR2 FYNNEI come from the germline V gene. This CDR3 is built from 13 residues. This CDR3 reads CATSRRLRDTIYF. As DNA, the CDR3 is TGTGCCACCTCAAGACGGCTCCGGGACACCATATATTTT.

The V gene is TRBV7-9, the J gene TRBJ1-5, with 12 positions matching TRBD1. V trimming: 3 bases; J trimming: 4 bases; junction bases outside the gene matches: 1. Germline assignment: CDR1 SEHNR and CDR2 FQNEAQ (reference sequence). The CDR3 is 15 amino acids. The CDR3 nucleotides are TGTGCCAGCAGCTTGGGACAGGGGGCAAATCAGCCCCAGCATTTT. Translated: CASSLGQGANQPQHF.

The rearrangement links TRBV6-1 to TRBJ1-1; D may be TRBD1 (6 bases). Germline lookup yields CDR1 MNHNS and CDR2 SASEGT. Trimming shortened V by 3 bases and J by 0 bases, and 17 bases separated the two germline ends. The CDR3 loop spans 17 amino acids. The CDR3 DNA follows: TGTGCCAGCAGTGACTACCCCCCAAGGGGGATGAACACTGAAGCTTTCTTT. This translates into CASSDYPPRGMNTEAFF.

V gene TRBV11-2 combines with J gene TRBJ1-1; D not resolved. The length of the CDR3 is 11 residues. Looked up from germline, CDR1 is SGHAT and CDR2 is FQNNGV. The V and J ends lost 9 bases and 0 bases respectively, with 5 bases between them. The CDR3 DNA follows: TGTGCCAGTAGGTTGAACACTGAAGCTTTCTTT. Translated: CASRLNTEAFF. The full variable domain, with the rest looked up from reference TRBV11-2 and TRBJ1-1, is EAGVAQSPRYKIIEKRQSVAFWCNPISGHATLYWYQQILGQGPKLLIQFQNNGVVDDSQLPKDRFSAERLKGVDSTLKIQPAKLEDSAVYLCASRLNTEAFFGQGTRLTVV.

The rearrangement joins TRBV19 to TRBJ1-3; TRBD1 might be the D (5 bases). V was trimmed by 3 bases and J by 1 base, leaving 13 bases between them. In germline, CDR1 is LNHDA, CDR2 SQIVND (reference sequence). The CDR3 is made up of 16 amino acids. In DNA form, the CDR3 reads TGTGCCAGTAGTATGCGCAGGGAGACTTCTGGAAACACCATATATTTT. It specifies CASSMRRETSGNTIYF.

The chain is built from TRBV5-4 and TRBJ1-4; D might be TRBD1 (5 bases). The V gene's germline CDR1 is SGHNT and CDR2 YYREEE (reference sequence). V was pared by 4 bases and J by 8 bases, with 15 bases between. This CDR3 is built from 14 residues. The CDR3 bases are TGTGCCAGCAGCCCGGGTGGGGCACAGGAAAAACTGTTTTTT. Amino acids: CASSPGGAQEKLFF.

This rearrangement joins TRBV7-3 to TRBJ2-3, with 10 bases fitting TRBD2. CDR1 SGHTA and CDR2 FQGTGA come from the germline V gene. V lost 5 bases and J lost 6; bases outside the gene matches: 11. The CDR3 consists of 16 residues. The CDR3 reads CASSRGPAGGPDTQYF. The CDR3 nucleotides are TGTGCCAGCAGCAGGGGTCCAGCGGGGGGGCCCGATACGCAGTATTTT.

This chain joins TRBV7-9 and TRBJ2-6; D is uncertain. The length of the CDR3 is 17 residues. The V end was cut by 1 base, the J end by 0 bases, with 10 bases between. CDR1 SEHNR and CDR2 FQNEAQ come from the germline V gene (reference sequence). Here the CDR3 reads CASSLEIWGSGANVLTF. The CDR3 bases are TGTGCCAGCAGCTTAGAGATCTGGGGCTCTGGGGCCAACGTCCTGACTTTC.

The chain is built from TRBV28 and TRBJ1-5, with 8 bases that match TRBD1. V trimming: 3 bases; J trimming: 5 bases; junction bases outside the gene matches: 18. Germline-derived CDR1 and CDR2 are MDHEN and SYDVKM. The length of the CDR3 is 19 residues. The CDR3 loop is CASSFRWVRTGTRDQPQHF. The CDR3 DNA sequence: TGTGCCAGCAGTTTCCGATGGGTAAGGACAGGGACGAGGGATCAGCCCCAGCATTTT.

Written as DNA, the CDR3 is TGCGCCAGCAGCCCCCGGGCAGGGCGCCAAGAGACCCAGTACTTC. Translating it yields CASSPRAGRQETQYF. The chain employs TRBV4-3 and TRBJ2-5; the D gene is possibly TRBD1 (5 bases). The CDR3 extends over 15 amino acids. CDR1 LGHNA and CDR2 YSLEER come from the germline V gene. V was shortened by 4 bases and J by 1 base, with 13 bases between the two germline ends.

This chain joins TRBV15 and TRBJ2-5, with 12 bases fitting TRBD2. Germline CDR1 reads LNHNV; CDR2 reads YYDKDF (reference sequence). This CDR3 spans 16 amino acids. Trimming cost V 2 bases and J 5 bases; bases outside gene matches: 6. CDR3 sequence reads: CATSRSRTSGAETQYF. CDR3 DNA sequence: TGTGCCACCAGCAGATCACGGACTAGCGGGGCGGAGACCCAGTACTTC.

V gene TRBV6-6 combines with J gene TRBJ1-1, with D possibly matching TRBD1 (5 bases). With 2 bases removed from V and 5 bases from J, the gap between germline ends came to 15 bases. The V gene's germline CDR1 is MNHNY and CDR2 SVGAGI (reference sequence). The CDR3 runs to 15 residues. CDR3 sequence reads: CASSYGGVVWTEAFF. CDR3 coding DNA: TGTGCCAGCAGTTACGGGGGTGTCGTTTGGACTGAAGCTTTCTTT.

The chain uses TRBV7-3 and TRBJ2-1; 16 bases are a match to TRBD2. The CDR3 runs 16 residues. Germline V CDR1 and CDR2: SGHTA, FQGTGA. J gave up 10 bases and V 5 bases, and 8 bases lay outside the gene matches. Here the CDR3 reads CASSLGTSGGAGEQFF. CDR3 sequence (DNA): TGTGCCAGCAGCCTGGGGACTAGCGGGGGGGCAGGAGAGCAGTTCTTC.

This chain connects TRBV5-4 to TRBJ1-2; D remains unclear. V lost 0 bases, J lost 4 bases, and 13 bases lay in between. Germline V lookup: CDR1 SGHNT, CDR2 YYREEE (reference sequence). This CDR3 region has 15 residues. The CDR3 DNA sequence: TGTGCCAGCAGCTTGGTTCGGGCAGGACCCTATGGCTACACCTTC. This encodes CASSLVRAGPYGYTF.

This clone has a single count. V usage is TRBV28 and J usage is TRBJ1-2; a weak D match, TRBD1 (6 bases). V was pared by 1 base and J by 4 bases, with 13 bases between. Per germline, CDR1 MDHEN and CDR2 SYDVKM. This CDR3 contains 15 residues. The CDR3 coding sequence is TGTGCCAGCAGTTTATTGGGTGACAGGAGCTATGGCTACACCTTC. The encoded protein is CASSLLGDRSYGYTF.

CDR3 in DNA: TGCGCCAGCAGCTTGGCCGTCAGGGACAATGAGCAGTTCTTC. Its protein product is CASSLAVRDNEQFF. V gene TRBV5-1 combines with J gene TRBJ2-1, with D possibly matching TRBD1 (5 bases). The CDR3 totals 14 residues. Trimming removed 0 bases from V and 5 bases from J, with 9 bases in between. Germline V gene data show CDR1 as SGHRS and CDR2 as YFSETQ.

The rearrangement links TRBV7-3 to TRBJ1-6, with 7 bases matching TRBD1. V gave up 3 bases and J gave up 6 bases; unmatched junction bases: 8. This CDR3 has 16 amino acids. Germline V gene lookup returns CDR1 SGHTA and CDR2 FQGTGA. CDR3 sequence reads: CASSFRGGTGNSPLHF. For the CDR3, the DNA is TGTGCCAGCAGCTTCAGGGGGGGTACCGGTAATTCACCCCTCCACTTT.

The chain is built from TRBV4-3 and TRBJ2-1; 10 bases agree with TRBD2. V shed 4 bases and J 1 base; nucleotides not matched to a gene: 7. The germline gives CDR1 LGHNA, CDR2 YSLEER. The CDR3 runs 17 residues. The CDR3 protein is CASSRVTSGASYNEQFF. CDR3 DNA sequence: TGCGCCAGCAGCCGCGTTACTAGCGGGGCTTCCTACAATGAGCAGTTCTTC.

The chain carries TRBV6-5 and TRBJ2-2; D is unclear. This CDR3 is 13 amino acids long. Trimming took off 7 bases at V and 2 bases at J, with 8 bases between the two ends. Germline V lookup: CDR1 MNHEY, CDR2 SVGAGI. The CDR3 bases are TGTGCCAGCATTGACTCCAACACCGGGGAGCTGTTTTTT. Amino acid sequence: CASIDSNTGELFF.

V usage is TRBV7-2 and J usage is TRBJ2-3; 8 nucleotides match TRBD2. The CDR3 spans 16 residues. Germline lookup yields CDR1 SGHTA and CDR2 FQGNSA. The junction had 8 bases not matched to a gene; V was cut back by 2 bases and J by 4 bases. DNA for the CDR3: TGTGCCAGCAGCTTAACGTCTGTTAGCGGGGCAGATACGCAGTATTTT. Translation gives CASSLTSVSGADTQYF.

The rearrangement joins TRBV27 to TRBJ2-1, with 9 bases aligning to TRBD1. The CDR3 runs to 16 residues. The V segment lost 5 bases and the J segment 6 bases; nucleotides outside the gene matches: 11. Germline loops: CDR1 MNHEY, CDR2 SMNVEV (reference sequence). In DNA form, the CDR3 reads TGTGCCAGCAGTACAACCCCCGAGACAGGGGGCAATGAGCAGTTCTTC. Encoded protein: CASSTTPETGGNEQFF.

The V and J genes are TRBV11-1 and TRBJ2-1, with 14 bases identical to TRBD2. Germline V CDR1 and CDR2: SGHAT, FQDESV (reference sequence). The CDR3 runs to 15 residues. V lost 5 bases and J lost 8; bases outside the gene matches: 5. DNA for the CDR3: TGTGCCAGCAGCCGCGGGACTAGCGGGGGCGATGAGCAGTTCTTC. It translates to CASSRGTSGGDEQFF.